What follows describes a single T cell receptor (beta chain). In this sample, this clonotype turned up many times. Its specific antigen is unknown. Base quality data are lacking; no much larger clone is found one base away. The treatment or condition label for this specimen denotes: live attenuated yellow fever vaccine strain. Two biological replicates of bulk PBMCs were collected at each blood-draw timepoint. PBMCs were isolated from peripheral blood using a standard Ficoll-Paque protocol. TriZol was used to extract RNA from bulk PBMCs, CD4 and CD8 fractions, and dextramer-positive and dextramer-negative fractions. The germline V gene provides CDR1 SGHRS and CDR2 YFSETQ. Inclusive of the bounding cysteine and phenylalanine, the CDR3 is 14 residues long. Only the CDR3 region is kept as DNA, spanning 42 bases read in frame from base 1. Trimming removed 4 bases from V and 4 bases from J, leaving 12 bases between the germline ends.

These data originate in a study of T cells after yellow fever vaccination (dated by TCRdb to between 2019 and 2020). Some background on the complete study: Libraries from fractions with low cell numbers were prepared with the SMART-Seq v4 Ultra Low Input RNA kit. Bulk TCR alpha and beta repertoires were sequenced longitudinally to track T-cell clones before and after primary and booster YFV17D yellow fever vaccination. Two healthy male donors made up the cohort, one aged 18 to 29 years and the other aged 30 to 40 years. Blood was collected at multiple timepoints before and after primary and secondary immunization, and bulk PBMC replicates and cell subsets were isolated.

TCR cDNA was synthesized by 5'RACE template switching, through which a universal primer site and unique molecular identifiers were introduced. Priming for cDNA synthesis came from both the TCR alpha and TCR beta constant segments. Two PCR steps were used to amplify libraries, with sample barcodes and sequencing adapters being added in the second step. Sequencing of libraries was done on Illumina HiSeq 2500 (2x100 bp) or NovaSeq (2x150 bp). The source study handled its data this way. Demultiplexing of reads and collapsing into UMI consensus sequences were performed with MIGEC, and V(D)J alignment was carried out with MiXCR. Vaccine-responding clonotypes were defined with edgeR using replicate PBMC samples, requiring FDR below 0.01 and a log2 fold change above 5 up to day 15. Bulk clonotypes were assigned CD4 or CD8 identity according to which sequenced CD4 or CD8 repertoire held them at higher abundance. TCRdb trimmed the raw reads at Q25, called clones with MiXCR and kept productive beta chains. Rows are unified per CDR3 protein, each entry keeping the most common DNA and genes. The V and J calls and clone size come from TCRdb's table, not from the authors' own analysis. The sample table holds approximately 300,000 distinct CDR3 sequences, of which around 7% were seen once. About a sixth of the sample lies in the top ten.

Broad study findings and their caveats: Because the study included only a couple of donors, the extent to which the findings can be generalized is limited. The secondary T-cell response was weaker than the primary response but faster, peaking on day 5 instead of day 15. A small share of clonotypes occurred in both CD4 and CD8 compartments, likely arising from convergent recombination. Computational filtering was needed because FACS-sorted repertoires could contain abundant contaminating clonotypes from the bulk population. Most clones expanded after primary vaccination (around 97% of CD4 and about 85% of CD8) were re-detected after the booster, suggesting that broad memory maintenance occurred.

The chain is made from TRBV5-1 and TRBJ2-1; the D gene is possibly TRBD1 or TRBD2, each agreeing over 5 bases. This receptor was obtained from a man between 18 and 29 years old who received the YFV17D yellow fever vaccine. The sequencing here drew on PBMCs, taken about 49 days after the first yellow fever vaccination. The DNA sequence follows: TGCGCCAGCAGCCTAGGGGACGCATACAATGAGCAGTTCTTC. This is translated as CASSLGDAYNEQFF.